This entry concerns a single T cell receptor beta chain. As yet, its antigen is unknown. PCR amplification relied on 60 Vbeta primers (plus 13 Jbeta primers). Sequencing used immunoSEQ multiplex PCR; TCRdb keeps in-frame clones, though not all of them. This sample has approximately 190,000 clones, with roughly 80% found just once. This record belongs to a study of cytomegalovirus exposure and HLA in healthy donors. Whole-study findings and limits: Later analysis suggested links between common viral pathogens and several top significant clusters.

The V and J ends lost 6 bases and 6 bases, in that order; junction bases with no gene match: 8. The CDR3 covers 13 residues. Germline V CDR1 and CDR2: GTSNPN, SVGIG (reference sequence). Specimen: PBMCs. The source is a man aged 35-49 years in good health and CMV-seropositive. The J gene is TRBJ2-7, the V gene TRBV30, with TRBD1 identical over 10 bases. CDR3 DNA sequence: TGTGCCTGCTACGACAGGGGGCGGTTCGAGCAGTACTTC. It specifies CACYDRGRFEQYF.